The 6 T cell receptor beta chains below were found in one sample sequenced in a study of T-cell reconstitution after alpha-beta-depleted transplantation in children. Unique molecular identifiers were built into the TCRbeta library. TCRdb re-called the PCR reads with MiXCR, one entry per CDR3 protein. The sample yields about 200,000 distinct CDR3 sequences, around 7% seen once. Sequencing used PBMCs, obtained before TCRalphabeta/CD19-depleted stem cell transplant. The receptor set was obtained from a boy between 2 and 10 years old with acute lymphoblastic leukemia, due to receive a stem cell transplant.

This clonotype came up many times. The V gene is TRBV2, the J gene TRBJ2-1, with TRBD1 matching 8 bases. CDR3 length: 15 residues. Germline lookup yields CDR1 SNHLY and CDR2 FYNNEI. J gave up 5 bases and V 1 base, and 4 bases lay outside the gene matches. In DNA, the CDR3 is TGTGCCAGCAGTGAAGAAGGGACAGGCAACAATGAGCAGTTCTTC. It encodes CASSEEGTGNNEQFF.

In its sample, this clonotype was seen many times. For the CDR3, the DNA is TGCAGCGTTGCTCAGGGGGCTGGTACTGAAGCTTTCTTT. Translation: CSVAQGAGTEAFF. This chain connects TRBV29-1 to TRBJ1-1; 8 bases line up with TRBD1. Germline CDR1 is SQVTM and CDR2 is ANQGSEA. V was clipped by 4 bases and J by 5 bases; unmatched bases: 6. This CDR3 contains 13 residues.

This clonotype showed up many times. This CDR3 reads CASSPYAGEQYF. The CDR3 DNA reads TGTGCCAGCAGCCCTTACGCAGGAGAGCAGTACTTC. This chain links TRBV7-9 with TRBJ2-7; D gene uncertain. Deletions cut 5 bases from V and 7 bases from J, with 12 bases between. CDR1 is SEHNR and CDR2 is FQNEAQ in the germline V gene (reference sequence). This CDR3 contains 12 residues. The complete variable domain, with remaining parts taken from reference TRBV7-9 and TRBJ2-7, reads DTGVSQNPRHKITKRGQNVTFRCDPISEHNRLYWYRQTLGQGPEFLTYFQNEAQLEKSRLLSDRFSAERPKGSFSTLEIQRTEQGDSAMYLCASSPYAGEQYFGPGTRLTVT.

The rearrangement links TRBV5-1 to TRBJ2-1; D gene unclear. Trimming stripped 6 bases from V and 0 bases from J, with 7 bases between. The germline gives CDR1 SGHRS, CDR2 YFSETQ. This CDR3 region has 13 residues. The CDR3 DNA follows: TGCGCCAGCACTATCGGCTCCTACAATGAGCAGTTCTTC. It specifies CASTIGSYNEQFF.

The V gene is TRBV3-1, the J gene TRBJ2-1; the D call may be TRBD1 or TRBD2 (6 bases each). The V end was cut by 5 bases, the J end by 2 bases, with 19 bases between. The CDR3 runs to 17 residues. Per germline, CDR1 LGHDT and CDR2 YNNKEL (reference sequence). DNA of the CDR3: TGTGCCAGCAGCAAACCGGGACGGGGGCGGACCTACAATGAGCAGTTCTTC. Protein sequence: CASSKPGRGRTYNEQFF.

V gene TRBV6-5 combines with J gene TRBJ2-2; weak D call: TRBD2 (5 bases). This CDR3 comprises 12 residues. The V and J ends lost 7 bases and 6 bases respectively, with 9 bases between them. Looked up from germline, CDR1 is MNHEY and CDR2 is SVGAGI. Here the CDR3 reads CASNGESGELFF. In DNA, the CDR3 is TGTGCCAGCAATGGGGAGTCCGGGGAGCTGTTTTTT.